This T cell receptor (beta chain) is from a study of T cells in Graves' hyperthyroidism and ophthalmopathy. Overall study findings and caveats: Blood also contained most expanded thyroid clonotypes above 0.001. The authors' 13 V-J model separated ophthalmopathy from stable hyperthyroidism.

The hyperthyroidism was newly diagnosed and had lasted under 2 months; the patients were aged 18 to 65. Exclusions: uncontrolled infection, other autoimmune disease, pregnancy, lactation. It was RNA transcripts that yielded the amplified TCR beta CDR3 regions. The study used the HTBI primer set for a first-round RT-PCR of the TCR CDR3. TCRdb reanalysed the multiplex PCR reads using MiXCR and keeps one entry per CDR3 protein. Found here are a few hundred thousand distinct CDR3 sequences, roughly 23% of them singletons; the top ten hold around 48%. This clonotype turned up a few times. Its antigen remains unidentified. The TCR was taken from a woman aged 45-60 years with Graves' hyperthyroidism. Sequenced input: blood.

CDR3 coding DNA: TGTGCCAGCAGTCAGGGGGGTGCGGGAACTGAAGCTTTCTTT. It yields the protein CASSQGGAGTEAFF. This chain connects TRBV28 to TRBJ1-1; 7 positions agree with TRBD1. CDR3 length: 14 amino acids. The germline V gene encodes CDR1 MDHEN and CDR2 SYDVKM. V was clipped by 5 bases and J by 5 bases; unmatched bases: 8.